A single T cell receptor beta chain is shown here with its context. Its antigen is undetermined. These data are taken from a study of early T cells in non-severe SARS-CoV-2 infection. Background on the study: Bulk RNA from unsorted whole blood was sequenced; chains were unpaired.

Germline V CDR1 and CDR2: MNHNS, SASEGT. The CDR3 has 12 residues. The V and J ends lost 1 base and 7 bases respectively, with 7 bases between them. Unique molecular identifier tags were affixed to discrete cDNA molecules. TCRdb re-called the 5' RACE reads through MiXCR, storing one row per CDR3 protein. The sample includes roughly 93,000 distinct CDR3 sequences, 11% of them seen just once. General observations from the study: Matching against VDJdb likely underestimated virus-specific expansions, favoring anti-spike CD8.

The sample consisted of whole blood. This clonotype was sampled from an adult who was a healthcare worker with PCR-confirmed SARS-CoV-2 infection or an uninfected control (not recorded which). The chain is built from TRBV6-1 and TRBJ2-5; D is unclear. CDR3 in amino acids: CASSEVSGTQYF. The CDR3 DNA reads as TGTGCCAGCAGTGAAGTGAGTGGGACCCAGTACTTC.